The sequence of this T cell receptor beta chain was determined in a study of blood T cell repertoires in COVID-19. At the level of the study: Specimens from acute and convalescent COVID-19 originated in the United States, Italy and Spain.

Looked up from germline, CDR1 is KGHSY and CDR2 is FQNENV. Unmatched junction bases numbered 7, after V lost 3 bases and J lost 4 bases. The CDR3 sequence is 15 residues long. Profiled with immunoSEQ multiplex PCR; TCRdb holds only in-frame clones, not every one. The sample has roughly 70,000 clones, over 60% seen once. The receptor was isolated from a man in his sixties with COVID-19, enrolled during active disease. V is TRBV16 and J is TRBJ1-2; 8 bases are shared with TRBD1. The sequenced material came from peripheral blood. The CDR3 protein is CASSHPRGPGYGYTF. DNA for the CDR3: TGTGCCAGCAGCCACCCCAGGGGGCCTGGCTATGGCTACACCTTC.